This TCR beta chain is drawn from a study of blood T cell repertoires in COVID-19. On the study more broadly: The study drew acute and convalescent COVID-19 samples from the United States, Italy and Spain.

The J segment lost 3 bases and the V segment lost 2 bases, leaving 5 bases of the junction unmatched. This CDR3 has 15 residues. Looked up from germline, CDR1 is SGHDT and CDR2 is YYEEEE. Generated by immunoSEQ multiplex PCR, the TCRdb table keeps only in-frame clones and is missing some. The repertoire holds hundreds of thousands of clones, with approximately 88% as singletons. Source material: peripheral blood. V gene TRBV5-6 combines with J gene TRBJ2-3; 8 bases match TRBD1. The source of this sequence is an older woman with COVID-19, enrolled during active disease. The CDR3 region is CASSFRDRLTDTQYF. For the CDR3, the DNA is TGTGCCAGCAGCTTCCGGGACAGGTTGACAGATACGCAGTATTTT. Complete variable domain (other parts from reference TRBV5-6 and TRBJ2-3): DAGVTQSPTHLIKTRGQQVTLRCSPKSGHDTVSWYQQALGQGPQFIFQYYEEEERQRGNFPDRFSGHQFPNYSSELNVNALLLGDSALYLCASSFRDRLTDTQYFGPGTRLTVL.